One and the same sample provided the 25 T cell receptor beta chains below, sequenced in a study of blood T cell repertoires in COVID-19 (TCRdb year 2020). The library was produced with the immunoSEQ multiplex PCR assay. The immuneACCESS repertoire file appears here via TCRdb, limited to in-frame rearrangements. These files lack a portion of the clones; in checked studies, under half of the deficit traces to unresolved V genes, and the cause of the others is not known. The sample yields hundreds of thousands of clones; approximately 89% were counted once. The top ten hold around a tenth of the sample. The sample comprised PBMCs or T cells enriched from blood (not recorded which). These receptor sequences come from a woman aged 35 to 49 who had recovered from COVID-19.

The chain has TRBV11-3 and TRBJ2-3; D is perhaps TRBD2 (7 bases). Germline V gene data show CDR1 as SGHNT and CDR2 as YENEEA. V dropped 3 bases and J dropped 2 bases, with 12 bases sitting between them. This CDR3 contains 15 residues. As DNA, the CDR3 is TGTGCCAGCAGCTTCGAGGGGGGGGTCACAGATACGCAGTATTTT. Its protein product is CASSFEGGVTDTQYF.

J is TRBJ2-5 and V is TRBV2; the match to TRBD2 covers 16 bases. Germline values: CDR1 SNHLY, CDR2 FYNNEI. V dropped 5 bases and J dropped 5; count of bases not matched to a gene: 8. This CDR3 is built from 17 residues. The CDR3 protein is CASSSGTSGGAEETQYF. The CDR3 bases are TGTGCCAGCAGTTCCGGGACTAGCGGGGGGGCGGAGGAGACCCAGTACTTC.

This chain connects TRBV27 to TRBJ2-7, with D maybe TRBD2 (6 bases). CDR1 is MNHEY, CDR2 SMNVEV, per germline (reference sequence). V was trimmed by 6 bases and J by 3 bases, leaving 18 bases between them. The CDR3 spans 15 residues. The CDR3, as DNA: TGTGCCAGCAGCCGGGAACCGGGACTCCTCTACGAGCAGTACTTC. Its protein product is CASSREPGLLYEQYF.

The rearrangement joins TRBV2 to TRBJ1-5, with unresolved D. CDR1 and CDR2 (germline): SNHLY, FYNNEI. Trimming cost V 9 bases and J 0 bases, with 6 bases left between them. The CDR3 loop spans 12 amino acids. DNA for the CDR3: TGTGCCAGTCGGTATAGCAATCAGCCCCAGCATTTT. This encodes CASRYSNQPQHF.

V and J are TRBV7-2 and TRBJ2-1; 10 positions match TRBD2. This CDR3 is built from 18 residues. CDR1 is SGHTA, CDR2 FQGNSA, per germline. V dropped 5 bases and J dropped 2; count of bases not matched to a gene: 12. CDR3 amino acids: CASSPYVAGGKAYNEQFF. CDR3 nucleotide sequence: TGTGCCAGCAGCCCCTATGTAGCGGGAGGAAAAGCCTACAATGAGCAGTTCTTC.

The V gene is TRBV5-6, the J gene TRBJ1-6, with 9 bases identical to TRBD1. The trim removed 2 bases at V and 9 bases at J, leaving 3 bases unmatched. The germline gives CDR1 SGHDT, CDR2 YYEEEE. The length of the CDR3 is 14 residues. The CDR3 bases are TGTGCCAGCAGCTTCGGGACAGGGTTTTCACCCCTCCACTTT. Its protein is CASSFGTGFSPLHF.

This clone was detected a few times. The DNA for the CDR3 is TGTGCCAGCAGTAACCACAGGGGTATGGACACTGAAGCTTTCTTT. Translation gives CASSNHRGMDTEAFF. The chain combines TRBV27 with TRBJ1-1; TRBD1 matches 7 bases. The CDR3 runs to 15 residues. The germline gives CDR1 MNHEY, CDR2 SMNVEV (reference sequence). J was trimmed by 3 bases and V by 5 bases; bases with no gene match: 9.

The chain has TRBV5-1 and TRBJ1-6; D uncertain. V lost 2 bases, J lost 9 bases, and 12 bases lay in between. The CDR3 spans 14 residues. Per the germline V gene, CDR1 is SGHRS and CDR2 is YFSETQ. This chain's CDR3 is CASSLGDLGSPLHF. The CDR3 region has the DNA TGCGCCAGCAGCTTAGGAGACCTTGGTTCACCCCTCCACTTT.

This chain joins TRBV3-1 (or the pseudogene TRBV3-2) and TRBJ2-7; 8 bases are shared with TRBD1. V lost 10 bases and J lost 0; bases outside the gene matches: 5. This CDR3 region has 13 residues. Germline values: CDR1 LGHDT, CDR2 YNNKEL (reference sequence). The CDR3 sequence: CATGGESSYEQYF. CDR3 coding DNA: TGTGCCACAGGGGGCGAGAGCTCCTACGAGCAGTACTTC.

The chain carries TRBV28 and TRBJ1-3; 7 bases line up with TRBD1. Unmatched junction bases numbered 8, after V lost 2 bases and J lost 7 bases. This CDR3 is built from 15 residues. Germline CDR1 reads MDHEN; CDR2 reads SYDVKM. Written as DNA, the CDR3 is TGTGCCAGCAGTTTAGGGGACAGCGTACGGAACACCATATATTTT. This encodes CASSLGDSVRNTIYF.

The chain has TRBV4-3 and TRBJ2-7; possible D gene TRBD1, 6 bases. The CDR3 loop spans 15 amino acids. Between the trimmed V and J ends, which lost 3 bases and 3 bases, there was a span of 15 bases. The germline V gene encodes CDR1 LGHNA and CDR2 YSLEER. The CDR3: CASSQLQGMVYEQYF. The CDR3, as DNA: TGCGCCAGCAGCCAGCTACAGGGAATGGTCTACGAGCAGTACTTC.

J is TRBJ2-2 and V is TRBV4-1, with 11 bases lining up with TRBD2. The CDR3 sequence is 17 residues long. Germline assignment: CDR1 MGHRA and CDR2 YSYEKL. V was pared by 5 bases and J by 1 base, with 6 bases of the junction left unmatched. CDR3 amino acids: CASSATGTSGNTGELFF. The CDR3 DNA reads TGCGCCAGCAGCGCCACCGGGACTAGCGGGAACACCGGGGAGCTGTTTTTT.

The chain has TRBV7-3 and TRBJ1-3; TRBD1 matches at 7 bases. The CDR3 runs to 14 residues. CDR1 and CDR2 (germline): SGHTA, FQGTGA. Trimming cost V 2 bases and J 11 bases; bases outside gene matches: 9. CDR3 DNA: TGTGCCAGCAGCTTAGGACAGACAGGGAGTGCCATATATTTT. Protein product: CASSLGQTGSAIYF.

The V call is TRBV30, the J call TRBJ2-3; 7 bases match TRBD1. Per germline, CDR1 GTSNPN and CDR2 SVGIG (reference sequence). The CDR3 is made up of 15 amino acids. V lost 0 bases and J lost 0; bases outside the gene matches: 3. The chain's CDR3 is CAWSVGTASTDTQYF. The CDR3 DNA reads TGTGCCTGGAGTGTTGGGACAGCTAGCACAGATACGCAGTATTTT. Filled out from reference TRBV30 and TRBJ2-3, the complete variable domain reads SQTIHQWPATLVQPVGSPLSLECTVEGTSNPNLYWYRQAAGRGLQLLFYSVGIGQISSEVPQNLSASRPQDRQFILSSKKLLLSDSGFYLCAWSVGTASTDTQYFGPGTRLTVL.

This clone has more than one count but fewer than ten. Other DNA sequences in this sample translate to the same CDR3. This rearrangement joins TRBV4-3 to TRBJ2-2; 10 bases are shared with TRBD2. From germline, CDR1 is LGHNA and CDR2 YSLEER. Trimming cost V 0 bases and J 5 bases; bases outside gene matches: 6. The length of the CDR3 is 17 residues. The CDR3 DNA reads as TGCGCCAGCAGCCAAGAAAGACTAGCGGGCAGAACCGGGGAGCTGTTTTTT. This gives the protein CASSQERLAGRTGELFF.

The chain carries TRBV19 and TRBJ1-2; 7 bases are a match to TRBD1. Unmatched junction bases numbered 5, after V lost 3 bases and J lost 4 bases. This CDR3 has 14 amino acids. Germline V CDR1 and CDR2: LNHDA, SQIVND (reference sequence). CDR3 protein: CASSIQGGIYGYTF. The CDR3 DNA is TGTGCCAGTAGTATCCAGGGGGGTATCTATGGCTACACCTTC. Using reference TRBV19 and TRBJ1-2 for the parts outside the CDR3, the full variable domain is DGGITQSPKYLFRKEGQNVTLSCEQNLNHDAMYWYRQDPGQGLRLIYYSQIVNDFQKGDIAEGYSVSREKKESFPLTVTSAQKNPTAFYLCASSIQGGIYGYTFGSGTRLTVV.

The chain links TRBV7-2 to TRBJ2-7, with TRBD2 as a possible D gene (6 bases). This CDR3 has 16 residues. Germline CDR1 SGHTA, CDR2 FQGNSA. The V gene lost 5 bases and the J gene lost 2 bases, with 19 bases spanning the gap. The CDR3 DNA reads TGTGCCAGCAGCCCCCGTAGCGGAACGCCCCCCTACGAGCAGTACTTC. It codes for CASSPRSGTPPYEQYF.

The chain employs TRBV11-2 and TRBJ2-7, with 12 nucleotides matching TRBD2. V lost 4 bases to trimming and J lost 4 bases; unmatched junction nucleotides: 14. Germline V gene sequence: CDR1 SGHAT, CDR2 FQNNGV. The CDR3 totals 18 residues. The CDR3 loop reads CASSWSAVSSGGAYEQYF. DNA for the CDR3: TGTGCCAGCAGCTGGAGCGCGGTTTCTAGCGGGGGGGCTTACGAGCAGTACTTC.

CDR3 sequence reads: CASSQQGLSTDTQYF. CDR3 bases: TGTGCCAGCAGCCAACAGGGGCTTAGCACAGATACGCAGTATTTT. The V call is TRBV6-2 or TRBV6-3, the J call TRBJ2-3; 7 bases fit TRBD1. This CDR3 has 15 amino acids. The ends lost 6 bases at V and 0 bases at J; junction bases unmatched: 6. Germline V gene data show CDR1 as MNHEY and CDR2 as SVGEGT.

The chain links TRBV7-3 to TRBJ2-1; TRBD2 agrees at 11 bases. Germline CDR1 reads SGHTA; CDR2 reads FQGTGA. This CDR3 is 17 amino acids long. Trimming took 4 bases from V and 1 from J; bases not matched to a gene: 6. The CDR3 sequence is CASSSQTSGVSYNEQFF. Here the CDR3 DNA reads TGTGCCAGCAGCTCACAGACTAGCGGGGTTTCCTACAATGAGCAGTTCTTC.

The chain carries TRBV19 and TRBJ1-5, with D hard to call. Germline loops: CDR1 LNHDA, CDR2 SQIVND (reference sequence). V was clipped by 5 bases and J by 1 base, with 12 bases between them. This CDR3 region has 15 residues. The CDR3 loop reads CASSAGSWSNQPQHF. The CDR3 nucleotides are TGTGCCAGTAGTGCCGGGTCTTGGAGCAATCAGCCCCAGCATTTT. Together with reference TRBV19 and TRBJ1-5, the CDR3 gives the full variable domain: DGGITQSPKYLFRKEGQNVTLSCEQNLNHDAMYWYRQDPGQGLRLIYYSQIVNDFQKGDIAEGYSVSREKKESFPLTVTSAQKNPTAFYLCASSAGSWSNQPQHFGDGTRLSIL.

CDR3 amino acids: CASISYLGQGGNEQFF. The CDR3 bases are TGTGCCAGCATCTCTTATCTGGGACAGGGGGGGAATGAGCAGTTCTTC. The chain carries TRBV28 and TRBJ2-1; the match to TRBD1 covers 11 bases. The CDR3 is made up of 16 amino acids. CDR1 is MDHEN, CDR2 SYDVKM, per germline. V lost 7 bases, J lost 7 bases, and 12 bases stayed unmatched.

The CDR3: CASSLLPPYEQYF. DNA of the CDR3: TGTGCCAGCAGCCTCCTACCTCCTTACGAGCAGTACTTC. This sequence joins TRBV7-9 and TRBJ2-7; D gene unclear. The CDR3 covers 13 residues. The germline CDR1 and CDR2 sequences are SEHNR and FQNEAQ (reference sequence). V was pared by 5 bases and J by 4 bases, with 12 bases between.

This sequence joins TRBV6-2 or TRBV6-3 and TRBJ1-1; 12 nucleotides agree with TRBD1. The V segment lost 4 bases and the J segment 3 bases; nucleotides outside the gene matches: 12. This CDR3 is built from 18 residues. The germline V gene has CDR1 MNHEY and CDR2 SVGEGT. CDR3: CASSFWPGQGAGDTEAFF. The DNA of the CDR3 is TGTGCCAGCAGTTTCTGGCCGGGACAGGGGGCGGGGGACACTGAAGCTTTCTTT.

This clone was seen only a few times. The CDR3 bases are TGCGCCAGCAGCCAAAGCAACGCAAGGGGCATTGAAAAACTGTTTTTT. Its translation is CASSQSNARGIEKLFF. The chain recombines TRBV4-1 with TRBJ1-4, with D possibly matching TRBD1 (5 bases). V lost 2 bases, J lost 7 bases, and 17 bases lay in between. Germline-derived CDR1 and CDR2 are MGHRA and YSYEKL. The CDR3 has 16 residues.